This is a list of T cell receptor beta chains from one sample in a study of blood T cell repertoires in COVID-19. Assay used: immunoSEQ multiplex PCR; TCRdb lists only in-frame clones, some missing. The sample carries roughly 85,000 clones, about nine tenths recorded once. The sample consisted of peripheral blood. The source is a man aged 50 or older with active or convalescent COVID-19. CDR3s include the opening cysteine and the closing phenylalanine or tryptophan. Fields, in order: clone size, J gene, D gene, V gene, CDR3 protein, CDR3 DNA. A D gene is named only where the DNA matches it firmly. A clone size is listed for some rows: how often the clone was seen (once, few, many), or a class if it is expanded.

few | TRBJ1-4 | TRBD1 | TRBV19 | CASSTIRQGGEKLFF | TGTGCCAGTAGTACCATCAGACAGGGCGGGGAAAAACTGTTTTTT
- | TRBJ2-7 | - | TRBV18 | CASSGTNYEQYF | TGTGCCAGCTCCGGGACAAACTACGAGCAGTACTTC
- | TRBJ2-7 | - | TRBV7-8 | CASSISDTEGYEQYF | TGTGCCAGCAGCATTTCGGACACGGAAGGCTACGAGCAGTACTTC
- | TRBJ1-2 | - | TRBV4-2 | CASSQGASGDYGYTF | TGTGCCAGCAGCCAAGGCGCTAGTGGCGACTATGGCTACACCTTC
- | TRBJ1-6 | - | TRBV11-2 | CASSLRGPGQVGSPLHF | TGTGCCAGCAGCTTAAGGGGCCCAGGGCAGGTGGGATCACCCCTCCACTTT
- | TRBJ2-7 | - | TRBV3-1/TRBV3-2 | CASSQTPTGPFTYEQYF | TGTGCCAGCAGCCAAACGCCTACAGGGCCCTTCACCTACGAGCAGTACTTC
- | TRBJ2-3 | - | TRBV24-1 | CATSDRVRFTDTQYF | TGTGCCACCAGTGACAGGGTCCGATTCACAGATACGCAGTATTTT
- | TRBJ2-2 | - | TRBV7-9 | CASSLGSPGELFF | TGTGCCAGCAGCTTAGGTAGTCCCGGGGAGCTGTTTTTT
- | TRBJ1-3 | - | TRBV11-2 | CASSSLVSSGNTIYF | TGTGCCAGCAGCTCTCTAGTGAGCTCTGGAAACACCATATATTTT
- | TRBJ1-3 | - | TRBV5-4 | CASSPPSGVGGNTIYF | TGTGCCAGCAGCCCACCGTCGGGAGTCGGAGGAAACACCATATATTTT
once | TRBJ1-3 | - | TRBV9 | CASSLNVGDSGNTIYF | TGTGCCAGCAGCTTGAACGTGGGAGACTCTGGAAACACCATATATTTT
- | TRBJ2-7 | TRBD1 | TRBV5-6 | CASSQTGGYEQYF | TGTGCCAGCAGCCAGACAGGGGGCTACGAGCAGTACTTC
- | TRBJ2-2 | TRBD1 | TRBV7-2 | CASSKRQGMNTGELFF | TGTGCCAGCAGCAAACGACAGGGGATGAACACCGGGGAGCTGTTTTTT
- | TRBJ1-4 | - | TRBV7-8 | CASSRSGTSIGKLFF | TGTGCCAGCAGCCGCTCCGGGACAAGTATCGGAAAACTGTTTTTT
- | TRBJ2-7 | TRBD2 | TRBV5-4 | CASSAPSGPSYEQYF | TGTGCCAGCAGCGCGCCTAGCGGGCCCTCCTACGAGCAGTACTTC
- | TRBJ1-5 | - | TRBV27 | CASSQQLPGRGGGPQHF | TGTGCCAGCAGTCAACAACTACCGGGACGGGGCGGGGGGCCCCAGCATTTT
- | TRBJ1-5 | - | TRBV19 | CASSLGYSNQPQHF | TGTGCCAGTAGTCTCGGTTATAGCAATCAGCCCCAGCATTTT
- | TRBJ2-3 | TRBD2 | TRBV5-1 | CASSTGTSAGTDTQYF | TGCGCCAGCAGCACCGGGACTAGCGCCGGCACAGATACGCAGTATTTT
- | TRBJ2-5 | TRBD2 | TRBV5-4 | CASSLEGTSGKTQYF | TGTGCCAGCAGCTTGGAGGGGACTAGCGGCAAAACCCAGTACTTC
- | TRBJ2-2 | - | TRBV11-2 | CASSLAGANTGELFF | TGTGCCAGCAGCTTAGCAGGGGCGAACACCGGGGAGCTGTTTTTT
- | TRBJ2-1 | TRBD1 | TRBV27 | CASSFRTGGIDEQFF | TGTGCCAGCAGTTTCAGGACAGGGGGCATCGATGAGCAGTTCTTC
few | TRBJ2-7 | TRBD1 | TRBV19 | CASSTRQGGYEQYF | TGTGCCAGTAGTACCCGACAGGGGGGGTACGAGCAGTACTTC
once | TRBJ1-1 | - | TRBV19 | CASSIATPNTEAFF | TGTGCCAGTAGTATAGCGACACCGAACACTGAAGCTTTCTTT
- | TRBJ1-2 | - | TRBV7-2 | CASSFPWGGINYGYTF | TGTGCCAGCAGCTTCCCCTGGGGGGGGATTAACTATGGCTACACCTTC
- | TRBJ2-7 | - | TRBV30 | CAWSRGSYEQYF | TGTGCCTGGAGTAGAGGATCCTACGAGCAGTACTTC
- | TRBJ2-7 | TRBD1 | TRBV6-5 | CASRAGQGYEQYF | TGTGCCAGCAGGGCCGGACAGGGCTACGAGCAGTACTTC
- | TRBJ2-1 | - | TRBV5-1 | CASSTPSGESYNEQFF | TGCGCCAGCAGCACCCCTTCAGGGGAATCCTACAATGAGCAGTTCTTC
once | TRBJ2-7 | TRBD2 | TRBV28 | CASGLSGGRYEQYF | TGTGCCAGCGGGCTTAGCGGGGGGCGCTACGAGCAGTACTTC